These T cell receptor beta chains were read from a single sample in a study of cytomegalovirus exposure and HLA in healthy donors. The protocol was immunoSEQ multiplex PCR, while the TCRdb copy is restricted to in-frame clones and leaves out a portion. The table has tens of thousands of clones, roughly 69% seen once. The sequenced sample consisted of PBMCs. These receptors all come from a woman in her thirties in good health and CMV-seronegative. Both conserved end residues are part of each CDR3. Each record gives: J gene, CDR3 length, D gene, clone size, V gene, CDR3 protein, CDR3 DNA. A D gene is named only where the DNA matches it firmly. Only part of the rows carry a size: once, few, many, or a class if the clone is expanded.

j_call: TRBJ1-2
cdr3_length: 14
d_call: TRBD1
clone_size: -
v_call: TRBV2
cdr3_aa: CASVGQGVRYGYTF
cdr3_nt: TGTGCCAGCGTTGGACAGGGCGTACGGTATGGCTACACCTTC

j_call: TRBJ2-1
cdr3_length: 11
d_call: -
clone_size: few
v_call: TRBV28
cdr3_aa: CASSSRVEQFF
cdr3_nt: TGTGCCAGCAGTTCCCGGGTTGAGCAGTTCTTC

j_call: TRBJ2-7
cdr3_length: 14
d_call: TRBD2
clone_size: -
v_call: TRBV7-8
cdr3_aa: CASIAGRRTYEQYF
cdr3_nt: TGTGCCAGCATCGCCGGGAGGAGGACCTACGAGCAGTACTTC

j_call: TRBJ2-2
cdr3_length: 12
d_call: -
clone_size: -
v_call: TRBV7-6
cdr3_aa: CASSLVDGELFF
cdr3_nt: TGTGCCAGCAGCTTAGTAGACGGGGAGCTGTTTTTT

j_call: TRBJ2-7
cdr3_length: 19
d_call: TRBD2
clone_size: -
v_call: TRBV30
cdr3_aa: CAWSAIRTSGSRGNYEQYF
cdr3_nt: TGTGCCTGGAGCGCAATCAGGACTAGCGGGAGTCGTGGAAATTACGAGCAGTACTTC

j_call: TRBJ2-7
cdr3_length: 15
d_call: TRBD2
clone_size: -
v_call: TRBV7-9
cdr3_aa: CASSSDGTSGYEQYF
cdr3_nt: TGTGCCAGCAGCTCCGATGGGACTAGCGGGTACGAGCAGTACTTC

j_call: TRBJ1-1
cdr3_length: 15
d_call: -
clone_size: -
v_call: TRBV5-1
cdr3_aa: CASSLGGGGHTEAFF
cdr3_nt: TGCGCCAGCAGCTTGGGGGGAGGAGGGCACACTGAAGCTTTCTTT

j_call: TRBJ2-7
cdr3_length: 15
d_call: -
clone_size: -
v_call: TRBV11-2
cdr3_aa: CASSLGGGDPYEQYF
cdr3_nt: TGTGCCAGCAGCTTAGGTGGCGGGGACCCCTACGAGCAGTACTTC

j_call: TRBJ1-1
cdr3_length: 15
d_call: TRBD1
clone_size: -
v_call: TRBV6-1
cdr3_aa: CASRRVTTGDAEAFF
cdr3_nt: TGTGCCAGCAGACGGGTGACGACAGGGGATGCTGAAGCTTTCTTT

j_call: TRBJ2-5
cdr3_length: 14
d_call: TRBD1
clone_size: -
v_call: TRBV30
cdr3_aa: CAWSVRQGAETQYF
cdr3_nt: TGTGCCTGGAGTGTTCGACAGGGGGCAGAGACCCAGTACTTC

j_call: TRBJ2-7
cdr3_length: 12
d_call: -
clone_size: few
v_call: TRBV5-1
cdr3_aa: CASSLTGIEQYF
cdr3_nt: TGCGCCAGCAGCTTGACAGGGATCGAGCAGTACTTC

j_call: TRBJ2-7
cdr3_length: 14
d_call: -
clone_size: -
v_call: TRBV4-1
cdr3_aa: CASSQDTALYEQYF
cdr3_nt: TGCGCCAGCAGCCAAGACACAGCCCTCTACGAGCAGTACTTC